Presented here are 22 T cell receptor beta chains from one specimen sequenced in a study of blood T cell repertoires in COVID-19. Clones were sequenced by immunoSEQ multiplex PCR, and TCRdb holds only the in-frame ones, with some missing. This table holds some 370,000 clones, around 92% found once. Source material: peripheral blood. These receptor sequences come from a man aged 40-55 years with acute or convalescent COVID-19.

The V and J genes are TRBV7-3 and TRBJ1-1, with D uncertain. V was clipped by 2 bases and J by 3 bases, with 10 bases between them. This CDR3 contains 14 residues. In germline, CDR1 is SGHTA, CDR2 FQGTGA. CDR3 DNA sequence: TGTGCCAGCAGCTTAGGCGGGTCTGACACTGAAGCTTTCTTT. It yields the protein CASSLGGSDTEAFF.

The gene calls are TRBV19 and TRBJ1-2, with D possibly TRBD1 on 5 matching bases. Germline V gene data show CDR1 as LNHDA and CDR2 as SQIVND (reference sequence). V was shortened by 7 bases and J by 4 bases, with 22 bases between the two germline ends. This CDR3 comprises 16 residues. The CDR3 DNA reads as TGTGCCAGTAAGGTCGGAGACAGCAAAAGACGCTATGGCTACACCTTC. The encoded protein is CASKVGDSKRRYGYTF.

The CDR3: CASSLDGSAYNSPLHF. CDR3 sequence (DNA): TGTGCCAGCAGCCTCGACGGGAGCGCCTATAATTCACCCCTCCACTTT. The chain recombines TRBV7-3 with TRBJ1-6, with D unresolved. Germline V gene sequence: CDR1 SGHTA, CDR2 FQGTGA. The CDR3 covers 16 residues. The ends were cut back, 5 bases at V and 2 bases at J, with 13 bases in the middle.

CDR3 loop: CASSFGTGSYEQYF. The CDR3 region has the DNA TGTGCCAGCAGCTTCGGGACAGGGTCATACGAGCAGTACTTC. V and J are TRBV5-6 and TRBJ2-7; 9 bases match TRBD1. The CDR3 has 14 amino acids. CDR1 is SGHDT, CDR2 YYEEEE, per germline. With 2 bases clipped from V and 4 bases from J, the junction kept 4 bases outside the gene matches. The full variable domain, with the rest looked up from reference TRBV5-6 and TRBJ2-7, is DAGVTQSPTHLIKTRGQQVTLRCSPKSGHDTVSWYQQALGQGPQFIFQYYEEEERQRGNFPDRFSGHQFPNYSSELNVNALLLGDSALYLCASSFGTGSYEQYFGPGTRLTVT.

The V and J genes are TRBV5-6 and TRBJ1-4; 8 bases match TRBD1. This CDR3 is built from 16 residues. Germline lookup yields CDR1 SGHDT and CDR2 YYEEEE. J gave up 3 bases and V 0 bases, and 4 bases lay outside the gene matches. The CDR3 bases are TGTGCCAGCAGCTTGGTGGACAGGGCCGCTAATGAAAAACTGTTTTTT. Protein: CASSLVDRAANEKLFF.

A single count supports this clone. The chain joins TRBV18 to TRBJ1-2; a possible D gene is TRBD1 (5 bases). V dropped 3 bases and J dropped 0 bases, with 8 bases sitting between them. The germline CDR1 and CDR2 sequences are KGHSH and LQKENI. The CDR3 totals 14 residues. The chain's CDR3 is CASSPDSSNYGYTF. The CDR3 DNA is TGTGCCAGCTCACCCGACAGTTCTAACTATGGCTACACCTTC.

J is TRBJ1-5 and V is TRBV27; D is perhaps TRBD1 (5 bases). Trimming stripped 4 bases from V and 2 bases from J, with 9 bases between. The CDR3 sequence is 14 residues long. Germline V gene lookup returns CDR1 MNHEY and CDR2 SMNVEV (reference sequence). The CDR3 DNA sequence: TGTGCCAGCAGTTCAGGGTCGGGCAATCAGCCCCAGCATTTT. It codes for CASSSGSGNQPQHF.

The J gene is TRBJ2-7, the V gene TRBV5-1; D uncertain. V lost 0 bases, J lost 5 bases, and 3 bases lay in between. Germline V gives CDR1 SGHRS, CDR2 YFSETQ. The CDR3 has 11 amino acids. DNA of the CDR3: TGCGCCAGCAGCTTGGGTAACGAGCAGTACTTC. Translated: CASSLGNEQYF.

The gene calls are TRBV9 and TRBJ1-2; no clear D. This CDR3 spans 14 amino acids. Trimming took 0 bases from V and 6 from J, leaving 12 bases between them. From germline, CDR1 is SGDLS and CDR2 YYNGEE. The CDR3 reads CASSVVPGNNGYTF. CDR3 bases: TGTGCCAGCAGCGTAGTTCCGGGTAATAATGGCTACACCTTC.

CDR3 loop: CAWSPSGSPLVGYNEQFF. The DNA for the CDR3 is TGTGCCTGGTCCCCTAGCGGGAGCCCGTTAGTGGGTTACAATGAGCAGTTCTTC. This chain connects TRBV30 to TRBJ2-1, with 10 bases lining up with TRBD2. This CDR3 spans 18 amino acids. Losses at the gene ends were 5 bases for V and 4 bases for J; bases not matched to a gene: 17. CDR1 and CDR2 from the germline V gene are GTSNPN and SVGIG (reference sequence).

This clone occurred once. The chain joins TRBV30 to TRBJ2-2; weak D call: TRBD2 (6 bases). Per the germline V gene, CDR1 is GTSNPN and CDR2 is SVGIG (reference sequence). The V and J ends lost 0 bases and 3 bases respectively, with 11 bases between them. This CDR3 contains 15 residues. The CDR3 region is CAWSVRGVHTGELFF. CDR3 sequence (DNA): TGTGCCTGGAGTGTACGCGGGGTACACACCGGGGAGCTGTTTTTT.

The chain combines TRBV6-5 with TRBJ2-3; the D is unclear. This CDR3 has 11 residues. Germline V gene lookup returns CDR1 MNHEY and CDR2 SVGAGI. V was shortened by 10 bases and J by 4 bases, with 9 bases between the two germline ends. The CDR3 DNA reads as TGTGCCACCCGTACGGCAGATACGCAGTATTTT. Translation: CATRTADTQYF.

The rearrangement uses TRBV9 and TRBJ1-2, with D possibly being TRBD1 (5 bases). Germline lookup yields CDR1 SGDLS and CDR2 YYNGEE. The V end was cut by 3 bases, the J end by 4 bases, with 16 bases between. The CDR3 is 15 residues long. The CDR3 DNA follows: TGTGCCAGCAGCGACAACCTGGGACTTATCTATGGCTACACCTTC. Amino acid sequence: CASSDNLGLIYGYTF.

This clone was detected once. The rearrangement links TRBV5-1 to TRBJ1-2, with D unresolved. Trimming pared 4 bases from V and 2 bases from J, leaving 6 bases between. The V gene's germline CDR1 is SGHRS and CDR2 YFSETQ. This CDR3 has 12 residues. CDR3 in amino acids: CASSPGNYGYTF. CDR3 nucleotide sequence: TGCGCCAGCAGCCCCGGGAACTATGGCTACACCTTC.

The rearrangement uses TRBV6-2 or TRBV6-3 and TRBJ2-2; D is uncertain. The CDR3 runs 14 residues. Looked up from germline, CDR1 is MNHEY and CDR2 is SVGEGT. The V end lost 6 bases, the J end lost 2 bases, and 10 bases lay between the germline ends. DNA of the CDR3: TGTGCCAGCAGACCTACAGCTAACACCGGGGAGCTGTTTTTT. This gives the protein CASRPTANTGELFF.

The V gene is TRBV6-5, the J gene TRBJ1-5; D possibly corresponds to TRBD1 (5 bases). Germline values: CDR1 MNHEY, CDR2 SVGAGI. Trimming left V 6 bases short and J 1 base short, with 10 bases between. CDR3 length: 14 amino acids. CDR3 sequence (DNA): TGTGCCAGCAGGATGGGGGGAAGCAATCAGCCCCAGCATTTT. It codes for CASRMGGSNQPQHF.

The chain recombines TRBV12-3 or TRBV12-4 with TRBJ2-7, with a possible D match to TRBD2 (6 bases). V lost 4 bases to trimming and J lost 2 bases, with 6 bases between them. The CDR3 totals 12 residues. The CDR3 loop is CASSWGAYEQYF. CDR3 bases: TGTGCCAGCAGTTGGGGGGCCTACGAGCAGTACTTC.

This clone was observed a few times. The chain joins TRBV6-5 to TRBJ1-5; TRBD1 agrees at 8 bases. This CDR3 has 13 amino acids. The germline gives CDR1 MNHEY, CDR2 SVGAGI. J lost 6 bases, V lost 4 bases, and 2 bases had no gene match. This chain's CDR3 is CASSSGGGQPQHF. The CDR3 DNA sequence: TGTGCCAGCAGTTCAGGGGGCGGTCAGCCCCAGCATTTT.

The gene calls are TRBV5-5 and TRBJ2-7, with 7 positions matching TRBD1. J was trimmed by 3 bases and V by 3 bases; bases with no gene match: 6. This CDR3 region has 14 residues. The germline CDR1 and CDR2 sequences are SGHKS and YYEKEE (reference sequence). In nucleotides, the CDR3 is TGTGCCAGCAGCTGGGGACAGTGGAGCTACGAGCAGTACTTC. Encoded protein: CASSWGQWSYEQYF. The whole variable domain, filled in from reference TRBV5-5 and TRBJ2-7, reads DAGVTQSPTHLIKTRGQQVTLRCSPISGHKSVSWYQQVLGQGPQFIFQYYEKEERGRGNFPDRFSARQFPNYSSELNVNALLLGDSALYLCASSWGQWSYEQYFGPGTRLTVT.

In its sample, this clone was seen once. The J gene is TRBJ2-1, the V gene TRBV2; 7 nucleotides agree with TRBD2. The CDR3 covers 14 residues. Germline assignment: CDR1 SNHLY and CDR2 FYNNEI. Germline trimming cut 4 bases from V and 5 bases from J; bases unmatched to any gene: 5. CDR3 protein: CASSADGTNNEQFF. The CDR3 DNA reads TGTGCCAGCAGTGCTGACGGGACTAACAATGAGCAGTTCTTC. The variable domain in full, completed from reference TRBV2 and TRBJ2-1, reads EPEVTQTPSHQVTQMGQEVILRCVPISNHLYFYWYRQILGQKVEFLVSFYNNEISEKSEIFDDQFSVERPDGSNFTLKIRSTKLEDSAMYFCASSADGTNNEQFFGPGTRLTVL.

The V and J genes are TRBV6-6 and TRBJ1-1, with 8 bases matching TRBD1. The V gene's germline CDR1 is MNHNY and CDR2 SVGAGI (reference sequence). The CDR3 loop spans 15 amino acids. The junction had 9 bases not matched to a gene; V was cut back by 7 bases and J by 2 bases. The CDR3 DNA reads TGTGCCAGCATCGAGACAGGGGCCACTAACACTGAAGCTTTCTTT. It yields the protein CASIETGATNTEAFF.

This chain uses TRBV12-3 or TRBV12-4 with TRBJ1-4; unclear D gene. The CDR3 sequence is 13 residues long. V was cut by 5 bases and J by 3 bases, with 7 bases left in between. The DNA of the CDR3 is TGTGCCAGCAGTGACACCCCTAATGAAAAACTGTTTTTT. Residues: CASSDTPNEKLFF.